These 29 T cell receptor beta chains were all obtained from the same sample, sequenced in a study of T cells in localized non-small cell lung cancer. TCRdb's copy holds only in-frame clones and misses some; the assay was immunoSEQ multiplex PCR. Among tens of thousands of clones listed, 87% were seen once. The source was peripheral blood, collected before any cancer treatment. The receptors were sampled from a male donor aged 60 or over with stage I lung adenocarcinoma.

This chain links TRBV2 with TRBJ1-1; D is uncertain. V was pared by 4 bases and J by 0 bases, with 12 bases between. This CDR3 region has 15 residues. Germline values: CDR1 SNHLY, CDR2 FYNNEI. CDR3 amino acids: CASSVRQTMNTEAFF. The DNA of the CDR3 is TGTGCCAGCAGTGTGAGGCAGACCATGAACACTGAAGCTTTCTTT. The whole variable domain, remainder taken from reference TRBV2 and TRBJ1-1, is EPEVTQTPSHQVTQMGQEVILRCVPISNHLYFYWYRQILGQKVEFLVSFYNNEISEKSEIFDDQFSVERPDGSNFTLKIRSTKLEDSAMYFCASSVRQTMNTEAFFGQGTRLTVV.

The CDR3 coding sequence is TGTGCCAGCAGCTTAGGGGGGACCAGACAATCAGATACGCAGTATTTT. This codes for CASSLGGTRQSDTQYF. The rearrangement joins TRBV7-8 to TRBJ2-3, with D perhaps TRBD1 or TRBD2 (5 bases each). Germline loops: CDR1 SGHVS, CDR2 FQNEAQ. V was shortened by 1 base and J by 4 bases, with 15 bases between the two germline ends. The CDR3 totals 16 residues.

The rearrangement uses TRBV27 and TRBJ1-1, with D unclear. CDR3 length: 17 residues. Trimming left V 2 bases short and J 0 bases short, with 16 bases between. From germline, CDR1 is MNHEY and CDR2 SMNVEV (reference sequence). The DNA for the CDR3 is TGTGCCAGCAGTTTAAGAAGAACTTCGAGCCTGAACACTGAAGCTTTCTTT. Translating it yields CASSLRRTSSLNTEAFF.

V usage is TRBV5-6 and J usage is TRBJ2-4; D tentatively fits TRBD1 or TRBD2 (5 bases each). The germline V gene has CDR1 SGHDT and CDR2 YYEEEE. V gave up 6 bases and J gave up 5 bases, with 15 bases separating them. The CDR3 loop spans 14 amino acids. The CDR3 coding sequence is TGTGCCAGCACCACTTACCGGGGCCAAAACATTCAGTACTTC. It translates to CASTTYRGQNIQYF.

The V gene is TRBV4-3, the J gene TRBJ1-2, with D possibly being TRBD1 (6 bases). CDR1 LGHNA and CDR2 YSLEER come from the germline V gene. V lost 4 bases, J lost 3 bases, and 15 bases lay in between. CDR3 size: 15 residues. Here the CDR3 reads CASSRSPGEDYGYTF. The CDR3 DNA follows: TGCGCCAGCAGCCGCTCTCCAGGGGAAGACTATGGCTACACCTTC.

This clone was detected once. The V gene is TRBV19, the J gene TRBJ2-2; 9 positions match TRBD1. Germline assignment: CDR1 LNHDA and CDR2 SQIVND (reference sequence). The CDR3 covers 15 residues. After removal of 7 bases from V and 7 bases from J, the junction contained 10 bases not matched to a gene. CDR3 sequence reads: CASTQDRGKGGELFF. Here the CDR3 DNA reads TGTGCCAGTACCCAGGACAGGGGAAAGGGCGGGGAGCTGTTTTTT.

V gene TRBV28 combines with J gene TRBJ2-5; D is uncertain. This CDR3 region has 14 residues. Trimming removed 7 bases from V and 1 base from J, with 13 bases in between. Germline V CDR1 and CDR2: MDHEN, SYDVKM. The DNA of the CDR3 is TGTGCCAGCAAACGGGCCTCGCTCCAAGAGACCCAGTACTTC. It yields the protein CASKRASLQETQYF.

This sequence joins TRBV7-8 and TRBJ2-7, with D maybe TRBD2 (5 bases). CDR3 length: 15 amino acids. Germline assignment: CDR1 SGHVS and CDR2 FQNEAQ. V lost 4 bases, J lost 1 base, and 14 bases lay in between. CDR3: CASSSRKEESYEQYF. The CDR3 DNA is TGTGCCAGCAGCTCCCGCAAGGAGGAGTCCTACGAGCAGTACTTC.

The chain is built from TRBV10-2 and TRBJ1-2; D is undetermined. The CDR3 contains 13 residues. Trimming took 0 bases from V and 4 from J, leaving 6 bases between them. Germline CDR1 reads WSHSY; CDR2 reads SAAADI. The CDR3 spells CASSESGSYGYTF. As DNA, the CDR3 is TGCGCCAGCAGTGAGTCTGGCAGCTATGGCTACACCTTC.

The CDR3 here is CASRPQGRSRELFF. Here the CDR3 DNA reads TGTGCCAGCAGGCCACAGGGGCGATCCCGGGAGCTGTTTTTT. The V call is TRBV28, the J call TRBJ2-2, with 7 bases fitting TRBD1. V lost 6 bases and J lost 9; bases outside the gene matches: 10. CDR1 is MDHEN and CDR2 is SYDVKM in the germline V gene. This CDR3 has 14 residues.

The rearrangement links TRBV4-1 to TRBJ2-2, with D perhaps matching TRBD2 (5 bases). The V and J ends lost 4 bases and 6 bases respectively, with 15 bases between them. The CDR3 covers 15 residues. Per germline, CDR1 MGHRA and CDR2 YSYEKL. Here the CDR3 DNA reads TGCGCCAGCAGCCCGGAGAGAGGGCCGGCCGGGGAGCTGTTTTTT. Residues: CASSPERGPAGELFF.

This clone appeared a few times. The V gene is TRBV9, the J gene TRBJ2-2; TRBD2 matches 7 bases. This CDR3 contains 15 residues. Germline V gene data show CDR1 as SGDLS and CDR2 as YYNGEE. Unmatched junction bases numbered 8, after V lost 2 bases and J lost 7 bases. The CDR3 here is CASSVNGGGGGELFF. In DNA form, the CDR3 reads TGTGCCAGCAGCGTTAACGGCGGCGGGGGCGGGGAGCTGTTTTTT.

The chain has TRBV19 and TRBJ2-2, with TRBD1 matching over 8 bases. V shed 2 bases and J 4 bases; nucleotides not matched to a gene: 6. CDR3 length equals 16 residues. CDR1 LNHDA and CDR2 SQIVND come from the germline V gene (reference sequence). CDR3 in DNA: TGTGCCAGTAGTATACAGGGGGCGCAGGGCACCGGGGAGCTGTTTTTT. This sequence encodes CASSIQGAQGTGELFF. Looking up the rest from reference TRBV19 and TRBJ2-2 gives the full variable domain: DGGITQSPKYLFRKEGQNVTLSCEQNLNHDAMYWYRQDPGQGLRLIYYSQIVNDFQKGDIAEGYSVSREKKESFPLTVTSAQKNPTAFYLCASSIQGAQGTGELFFGEGSRLTVL.

The genes are TRBV27 and TRBJ1-5, with 7 bases aligning to TRBD1. Germline V gene sequence: CDR1 MNHEY, CDR2 SMNVEV (reference sequence). The CDR3 runs to 15 residues. J gave up 5 bases and V 5 bases, and 9 bases lay outside the gene matches. CDR3 loop: CASSLTGVGDQPQHF. The CDR3 DNA reads TGTGCCAGCAGTCTTACAGGGGTAGGAGATCAGCCCCAGCATTTT.

The J gene is TRBJ1-1, the V gene TRBV15, with a tentative D call TRBD1 (5 bases). This CDR3 has 14 amino acids. The germline V gene has CDR1 LNHNV and CDR2 YYDKDF (reference sequence). Trimming cost V 1 base and J 3 bases, with 9 bases left between them. In nucleotides, the CDR3 is TGTGCCACCAGCAGAGGCAGGGAGGACACTGAAGCTTTCTTT. This encodes CATSRGREDTEAFF.

V is TRBV15 and J is TRBJ1-2; a possible D gene is TRBD1 (6 bases). The CDR3 is 13 residues long. Looked up from germline, CDR1 is LNHNV and CDR2 is YYDKDF (reference sequence). V shed 8 bases and J shed 8 bases, with 18 bases lying between them. CDR3: CATRPGGGWGYTF. CDR3 coding DNA: TGTGCCACCCGCCCCGGGGGCGGGTGGGGCTACACCTTC.

The CDR3, as DNA: TGCGCCAGCAGCCAGACAGCGTCCTCCTACAATGAGCAGTTCTTC. Amino acids: CASSQTASSYNEQFF. V gene TRBV5-1 combines with J gene TRBJ2-1; D is perhaps TRBD1 (5 bases). The CDR3 covers 15 residues. The V gene lost 4 bases and the J gene lost 0 bases, with 11 bases spanning the gap. CDR1 and CDR2 from the germline V gene are SGHRS and YFSETQ.

The chain is built from TRBV6-1 and TRBJ1-1; tentative D call: TRBD1 (6 bases). The length of the CDR3 is 13 residues. Germline assignment: CDR1 MNHNS and CDR2 SASEGT. The V gene lost 4 bases and the J gene lost 5 bases, with 11 bases spanning the gap. This CDR3 is CASSAQGRTEAFF. The CDR3, as DNA: TGTGCCAGCAGTGCTCAGGGGAGGACTGAAGCTTTCTTT.

The rearrangement joins TRBV27 to TRBJ2-7; D may be TRBD2 (6 bases). The germline V gene has CDR1 MNHEY and CDR2 SMNVEV (reference sequence). Trimming pared 1 base from V and 2 bases from J, leaving 12 bases between. CDR3 length: 15 residues. CDR3 bases: TGTGCCAGCAGTTTATTACCAGGGAGGACCTACGAGCAGTACTTC. Protein product: CASSLLPGRTYEQYF.

This clone was seen just once. The rearrangement uses TRBV11-3 and TRBJ2-5; TRBD1 might be the D (5 bases). The V end was cut by 4 bases, the J end by 2 bases, with 11 bases between. The CDR3 covers 14 residues. Germline values: CDR1 SGHNT, CDR2 YENEEA. CDR3 region: CASSSKTAQETQYF. CDR3 coding DNA: TGTGCCAGCAGCTCGAAGACAGCACAAGAGACCCAGTACTTC.

The genes are TRBV7-8 and TRBJ1-3; D is possibly TRBD1 (6 bases). Germline V lookup: CDR1 SGHVS, CDR2 FQNEAQ. This CDR3 region has 14 residues. Trimming removed 5 bases from V and 1 base from J, with 9 bases in between. The CDR3 is CASSQGFSGNTIYF. CDR3 DNA: TGTGCCAGCAGCCAGGGGTTTTCTGGAAACACCATATATTTT.

The chain's CDR3 is CASSEWDRGRRELFF. The CDR3 DNA is TGTGCCAGCAGTGAATGGGACAGGGGAAGGCGGGAGCTGTTTTTT. The chain carries TRBV2 and TRBJ2-2; 10 bases match TRBD1. CDR1 and CDR2 (germline): SNHLY, FYNNEI. With V trimmed by 2 bases and J by 9 bases, 6 bases remained unmatched. The CDR3 is made up of 15 amino acids.

V gene TRBV19 combines with J gene TRBJ2-5, with no clear D. This CDR3 is 12 amino acids long. The V end lost 6 bases, the J end lost 1 base, and 6 bases lay between the germline ends. Per germline, CDR1 LNHDA and CDR2 SQIVND (reference sequence). The CDR3 nucleotides are TGTGCCAGTAGCTTCGGCCAAGAGACCCAGTACTTC. It specifies CASSFGQETQYF.

The rearrangement uses TRBV28 and TRBJ1-4, with 7 nucleotides matching TRBD1. V lost 5 bases to trimming and J lost 7 bases; unmatched junction nucleotides: 4. CDR1 is MDHEN and CDR2 is SYDVKM in the germline V gene. The CDR3 loop spans 13 amino acids. The CDR3 bases are TGTGCCAGCAGTCCGGGGACAGTTGAAAAACTGTTTTTT. Translation gives CASSPGTVEKLFF.

Only one count was recorded for this clone. The V gene is TRBV4-1, the J gene TRBJ1-5; D is perhaps TRBD1 (6 bases). The germline CDR1 and CDR2 sequences are MGHRA and YSYEKL. V was shortened by 9 bases and J by 5 bases, with 20 bases between the two germline ends. This CDR3 contains 15 residues. The CDR3 loop reads CARQAEGGVDQPQHF. Here the CDR3 DNA reads TGCGCCAGACAGGCGGAGGGGGGAGTCGATCAGCCCCAGCATTTT.

V is TRBV4-3 and J is TRBJ2-1; TRBD1 might be the D (6 bases). The CDR3 covers 18 residues. The germline V gene has CDR1 LGHNA and CDR2 YSLEER. V shed 0 bases and J shed 0 bases, with 15 bases lying between them. The CDR3: CASSQDAQGLSSYNEQFF. The CDR3 nucleotides are TGCGCCAGCAGCCAAGATGCCCAGGGGTTGAGCTCCTACAATGAGCAGTTCTTC.

The chain recombines TRBV7-2 with TRBJ2-1, with D unresolved. The CDR3 contains 12 residues. Germline CDR1 SGHTA, CDR2 FQGNSA. V lost 4 bases, J lost 8 bases, and 9 bases lay in between. The CDR3 DNA reads as TGTGCCAGCAGCTCGAGTTGGGATGAGCAGTTCTTC. It specifies CASSSSWDEQFF.

This clone was seen a single time. The chain uses TRBV18 and TRBJ2-7; 10 positions agree with TRBD1. Germline CDR1 and CDR2: KGHSH and LQKENI. The CDR3 spans 15 residues. J gave up 4 bases and V 3 bases, and 6 bases lay outside the gene matches. Here the CDR3 reads CASSPGGTGEYEQYF. In DNA form, the CDR3 reads TGTGCCAGCTCACCGGGTGGGACAGGGGAGTACGAGCAGTACTTC.

The V call is TRBV14, the J call TRBJ2-3; perhaps D is TRBD1 or TRBD2 (5 bases each). Germline CDR1 and CDR2: SGHDN and FVKESK. Trimming took off 2 bases at V and 0 bases at J, with 12 bases between the two ends. The CDR3 runs 16 residues. The CDR3 sequence is CASSQPGLASTDTQYF. CDR3 nucleotides: TGTGCCAGCAGCCAACCGGGGCTAGCTAGCACAGATACGCAGTATTTT.